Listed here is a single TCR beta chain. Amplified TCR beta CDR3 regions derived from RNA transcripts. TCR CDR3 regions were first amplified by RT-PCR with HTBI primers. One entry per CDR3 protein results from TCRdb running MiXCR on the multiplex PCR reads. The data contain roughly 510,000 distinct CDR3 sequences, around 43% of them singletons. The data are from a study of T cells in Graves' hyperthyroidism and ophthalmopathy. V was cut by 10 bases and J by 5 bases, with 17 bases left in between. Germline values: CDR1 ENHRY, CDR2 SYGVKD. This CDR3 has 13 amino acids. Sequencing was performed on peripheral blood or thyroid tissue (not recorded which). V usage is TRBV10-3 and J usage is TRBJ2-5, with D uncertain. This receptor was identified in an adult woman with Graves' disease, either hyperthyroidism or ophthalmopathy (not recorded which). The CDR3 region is CASSPPGRETQYF. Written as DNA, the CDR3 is TGTGCCAGCAGCCCACCCGGACGGGAGACCCAGTACTTC.